A single sample is the source of the 5 T cell receptor beta chains below, sequenced in a study of vaccination and CD4 T cells after COVID-19. The Oncomine TCR Beta short-read assay sequenced DNA from cultured CD4+ T cells. TCRdb re-analysed the PCR reads in MiXCR, keeping a single row per CDR3 protein. The sample carries about 16,000 distinct CDR3 sequences, 50% to 65% recorded once. Which antigens these TCRs recognize remains unknown. Treatment in this sample: approximately nine-day PBMC culture with coronavirus spike peptide pools or control peptides (ViraFEST assay). The source was CD4+ T cells from blood, cultured in vitro, collected before SARS-CoV-2 vaccination. The receptors stem from a human donor who had recovered from COVID-19.

This sequence joins TRBV20-1 and TRBJ1-2; 7 bases match TRBD1. The germline gives CDR1 DFQATT, CDR2 SNEGSKA (reference sequence). J gave up 3 bases and V 5 bases, and 0 bases lay outside the gene matches. The length of the CDR3 is 11 residues. The CDR3 DNA follows: TGCAGTGCTGGGACAGACTATGGCTACACCTTC. Protein product: CSAGTDYGYTF.

This clonotype was counted a single time. The chain recombines TRBV7-9 with TRBJ2-7, with no clear D. The V end lost 6 bases, the J end lost 4 bases, and 13 bases lay between the germline ends. CDR1 is SEHNR, CDR2 FQNEAQ, per germline (reference sequence). The CDR3 runs 13 residues. In DNA, the CDR3 is TGTGCCAGCAGTCCGACGGTTGCTTACGAGCAGTACTTC. Translated, it gives CASSPTVAYEQYF.

The chain couples TRBV18 to TRBJ2-3; D gene unclear. Germline-derived CDR1 and CDR2 are KGHSH and LQKENI. Deletions cut 0 bases from V and 2 bases from J, with 3 bases between. This CDR3 is 13 amino acids long. CDR3 loop: CASSPPNTDTQYF. For the CDR3, the DNA is TGTGCCAGCTCACCACCGAACACAGATACGCAGTATTTT.

J is TRBJ2-7 and V is TRBV2, with D perhaps matching TRBD1 (6 bases). The germline V gene encodes CDR1 SNHLY and CDR2 FYNNEI. This CDR3 has 14 amino acids. V was shortened by 6 bases and J by 0 bases, with 12 bases between the two germline ends. CDR3 sequence: CASRDSQSSYEQYF. In DNA form, the CDR3 reads TGTGCCAGCAGGGACAGCCAGAGCTCCTACGAGCAGTACTTC.

The chain uses TRBV6-1 and TRBJ2-7; no reliable D call. The V and J ends lost 8 bases and 1 base respectively, with 9 bases between them. The germline V gene has CDR1 MNHNS and CDR2 SASEGT. CDR3 size: 12 residues. The CDR3 coding sequence is TGTGCCAGCGGCGAGCAGTCCTACGAGCAGTACTTC. Residues: CASGEQSYEQYF.